These 8 T cell receptor beta chains were all obtained from the same sample, sequenced in a study of regulatory T cells in long-lasting Graves disease. Indicated time point: persistent/refractory GD, antithyroid drugs over 5 years with positive TRAb. After RNA was extracted from PBMCs, the TCR library was made from it. CDR3-region Arm-PCR and iRepertoire HTBI primers produced the TCR beta libraries. TCRdb fed the multiplex PCR reads into MiXCR, producing one record per CDR3 protein. The sample has about 660,000 distinct CDR3 sequences, around 32% seen once. This material consisted of peripheral blood mononuclear cells (PBMCs), taken when the disease was refractory, from a patient treated with antithyroid drugs. These receptor sequences come from a female donor with Graves disease.

This clonotype was counted between two and nine times. This rearrangement joins TRBV7-3 to TRBJ2-2, with D hard to call. The germline CDR1 and CDR2 sequences are SGHTA and FQGTGA. V was cut by 4 bases and J by 0 bases, with 6 bases left in between. This CDR3 has 14 residues. The CDR3 nucleotides read TGTGCCAGCAGCTCAGCCGCGAACACCGGGGAGCTGTTTTTT. Translating gives CASSSAANTGELFF.

A few counts support this clonotype. This chain connects TRBV9 to TRBJ1-1; D uncertain. Germline values: CDR1 SGDLS, CDR2 YYNGEE. This CDR3 spans 13 amino acids. V was shortened by 5 bases and J by 4 bases, with 12 bases between the two germline ends. CDR3 sequence reads: CASSGESGTEAFF. In nucleotides, the CDR3 is TGTGCCAGCAGTGGGGAGAGTGGCACTGAAGCTTTCTTT.

This chain uses TRBV12-3 or TRBV12-4 with TRBJ2-5; a weak D match, TRBD2 (6 bases). The CDR3 totals 14 residues. V lost 8 bases and J lost 1, with 14 bases in between. The DNA of the CDR3 is TGTGCCAGCGTTTGGGGGGACTCCCAAGAGACCCAGTACTTC. Its translation: CASVWGDSQETQYF.

Comments on this clonotype: A far more abundant clone sits one base away, making this likely a read error. Lacking the conserved final phenylalanine or tryptophan, this CDR3 likely reflects a read error. The V gene is TRBV27, the J gene TRBJ1-2, with TRBD1 identical over 8 bases. Per the germline V gene, CDR1 is MNHEY and CDR2 is SMNVEV (reference sequence). The CDR3 length is 15 residues. Trimming cost V 8 bases and J 2 bases; bases outside gene matches: 10. The DNA of the CDR3 is TGTGCCAGCGGAAGAGACAGGGGCCGGAACTATGGCTACACCCTC. It codes for CASGRDRGRNYGYTL.

The rearrangement joins TRBV2 to TRBJ1-1; maybe TRBD1 (6 bases). Trimming removed 0 bases at V and 6 bases at J, with 20 bases between. The germline gives CDR1 SNHLY, CDR2 FYNNEI. The CDR3 length is 17 residues. Here the CDR3 DNA reads TGTGCCAGCAGTGAAGCGCGGGGCCACAGGGTCAGGGCTGAAGCTTTCTTT. Residues: CASSEARGHRVRAEAFF.

The chain links TRBV29-1 to TRBJ1-2; D is unclear. The germline V and J ends were trimmed by 6 bases and 0 bases, with 14 bases remaining between them. This CDR3 is built from 14 residues. Germline assignment: CDR1 SQVTM and CDR2 ANQGSEA. DNA for the CDR3: TGCAGCGTAGACTCACTACCAGCTAACTATGGCTACACCTTC. Translation: CSVDSLPANYGYTF.

This clonotype has ten or more counts. This chain joins TRBV20-1 and TRBJ2-7; D ambiguous. The CDR3 runs to 12 residues. Trimming left V 3 bases short and J 3 bases short, with 9 bases between. Looked up from germline, CDR1 is DFQATT and CDR2 is SNEGSKA (reference sequence). The CDR3 is CSASPGSYEQYF. The CDR3 coding sequence is TGCAGTGCTAGCCCCGGCAGCTACGAGCAGTACTTC.

Many counts were recorded for this clonotype. The rearrangement uses TRBV11-1 and TRBJ2-2, with D maybe TRBD1 (5 bases). CDR1 is SGHAT and CDR2 is FQDESV in the germline V gene (reference sequence). CDR3 size: 17 residues. The germline V and J ends were trimmed by 1 base and 0 bases, with 12 bases remaining between them. The CDR3 protein is CASSLGGRAANTGELFF. As DNA, the CDR3 is TGTGCCAGCAGCTTAGGGGGCCGGGCAGCGAACACCGGGGAGCTGTTTTTT.